These 18 T cell receptor beta chains came from one sample sequenced in a study of blood T cells in healthy people across ages. Using a J-beta primer mix together with a sample-barcoded 5' primer, a second PCR was run for roughly 7 to 11 cycles. TCRdb reprocessed the 5' RACE reads via MiXCR and lists one record per CDR3 protein. The sample records about 1.4 million distinct CDR3 sequences, roughly 64% being singletons. Input material: blood. The receptors stem from a man between 18 and 29 years old in good health.

This chain connects TRBV4-1 to TRBJ2-1; D gene uncertain. Near its end, the DNA agrees better with TRBJ2-7, so the J call may be wrong. The V gene's germline CDR1 is MGHRA and CDR2 YSYEKL. This CDR3 has 14 residues. The DNA for the CDR3 is TGCGCCAGCAGCCAAGCTCCCCCTAAGGACGAGCAGTACTTC. Its protein product is CASSQAPPKDEQYF.

CDR3 region: CATETRQGRGYTF. The CDR3 DNA reads as TGTGCCACCGAAACACGACAGGGTCGGGGCTACACCTTC. V gene TRBV6-6 combines with J gene TRBJ1-2, with 7 nucleotides matching TRBD1. The CDR3 length is 13 residues. The V segment lost 10 bases and the J segment 8 bases; nucleotides outside the gene matches: 13. Per germline, CDR1 MNHNY and CDR2 SVGAGI (reference sequence).

In its sample, this clonotype was seen many times. This chain joins TRBV12-3 or TRBV12-4 and TRBJ1-2; TRBD1 agrees at 7 bases. The ends lost 5 bases at V and 9 bases at J; junction bases unmatched: 9. The CDR3 contains 13 residues. DNA of the CDR3: TGTGCCAGCAGTAACAAGACAGGGAAGAGCTACACCTTC. It yields the protein CASSNKTGKSYTF.

This clonotype was seen more than once but under ten times. The J gene is TRBJ2-1, the V gene TRBV15; D is perhaps TRBD1 (5 bases). CDR3 size: 13 residues. Between the trimmed V and J ends, which lost 5 bases and 6 bases, there was a span of 11 bases. Germline lookup yields CDR1 LNHNV and CDR2 YYDKDF (reference sequence). DNA of the CDR3: TGTGCCACCAGCTTCCGACAGACCAATGAGCAGTTCTTC. Translating gives CATSFRQTNEQFF.

Only a few counts were recorded for this clonotype. The chain links TRBV6-5 to TRBJ1-1; unclear D gene. V lost 6 bases, J lost 5 bases, and 13 bases lay in between. Looked up from germline, CDR1 is MNHEY and CDR2 is SVGAGI. This CDR3 has 13 residues. The CDR3 nucleotides read TGTGCCAGCAGCATCACGGACGGGACTGAAGCTTTCTTT. Translated: CASSITDGTEAFF.

The rearrangement joins TRBV7-8 to TRBJ2-1, with D possibly being TRBD1 (6 bases). CDR1 and CDR2 from the germline V gene are SGHVS and FQNEAQ. There are 18 residues in the CDR3. V was cut by 2 bases and J by 1 base, with 18 bases left in between. CDR3 in DNA: TGTGCCAGCAGCTTATCCTCTGGTCTAGGGGGTTCCTACAATGAGCAGTTCTTC. This codes for CASSLSSGLGGSYNEQFF.

This clonotype was counted between two and nine times. The rearrangement joins TRBV6-6 to TRBJ2-7; 8 positions match TRBD1. This CDR3 spans 16 amino acids. V was clipped by 0 bases and J by 4 bases; unmatched bases: 8. Germline V gives CDR1 MNHNY, CDR2 SVGAGI (reference sequence). CDR3 coding DNA: TGTGCCAGCAGTTACTCCTTAGCAGGGGGCGATTACGAGCAGTACTTC. Residues: CASSYSLAGGDYEQYF.

This chain links TRBV3-1 with TRBJ2-6; D is possibly TRBD1 (6 bases). This CDR3 is built from 17 residues. Deletions cut 0 bases from V and 0 bases from J, with 9 bases between. Germline V gives CDR1 LGHDT, CDR2 YNNKEL (reference sequence). The CDR3 spells CASSQDRGSSGANVLTF. The CDR3 coding sequence is TGTGCCAGCAGCCAAGACAGGGGTTCCTCTGGGGCCAACGTCCTGACTTTC.

V gene TRBV7-9 combines with J gene TRBJ2-7; 7 nucleotides line up with TRBD2. With V trimmed by 1 base and J by 2 bases, 2 bases remained unmatched. The V gene's germline CDR1 is SEHNR and CDR2 FQNEAQ (reference sequence). This CDR3 has 14 amino acids. The CDR3 sequence is CASSLDGRTYEQYF. As DNA, the CDR3 is TGTGCCAGCAGCTTAGACGGGAGGACCTACGAGCAGTACTTC.

The DNA of the CDR3 is TGTGCCAGCAGTGGGGACAGGGGGATAGAGACCCAGTACTTC. Its translation is CASSGDRGIETQYF. This chain links TRBV2 with TRBJ2-5, with TRBD1 matching 11 bases. The CDR3 loop spans 14 amino acids. CDR1 and CDR2 from the germline V gene are SNHLY and FYNNEI. J gave up 4 bases and V 4 bases, and 2 bases lay outside the gene matches.

This clonotype was observed a few times. This chain uses TRBV7-8 with TRBJ2-1; D is perhaps TRBD2 (5 bases). Gene TRBJ2-7 matches the end of the DNA better, so the J call may be wrong. Germline assignment: CDR1 SGHVS and CDR2 FQNEAQ. CDR3 length: 15 residues. CDR3 region: CASSLGTSGSHEQYF. In nucleotides, the CDR3 is TGTGCCAGCAGCTTAGGGACTTCAGGCTCTCATGAGCAGTACTTC.

A word on this clonotype: An end of the junction does not agree with germline; a read error may underlie this. The chain couples TRBV10-3 to TRBJ1-2; TRBD1 might be the D (5 bases). CDR3 length equals 11 residues. Germline lookup yields CDR1 ENHRY and CDR2 SYGVKD. CDR3 DNA sequence: TGTGCCATCAATGAGGGGAACGGCTACACCTTC. It is translated as CAINEGNGYTF.

This chain joins TRBV25-1 and TRBJ2-7, with 7 positions matching TRBD2. The V gene's germline CDR1 is MGHDK and CDR2 SYGVNS. This CDR3 is built from 14 residues. The V gene end was trimmed by 5 bases and the J gene end by 3 bases; junction bases not matched to a gene: 7. CDR3 in DNA: TGTGCCAGCAGTCAAAGGACTAGGTGCTACGAGCAGTACTTC. Translating it yields CASSQRTRCYEQYF.

J is TRBJ2-1 and V is TRBV4-2; D is unclear. CDR3 size: 16 residues. The germline gives CDR1 LGHNA, CDR2 YNFKEQ. Trimming cost V 5 bases and J 0 bases, with 14 bases left between them. CDR3 in amino acids: CASSGDAVASYNEQFF. CDR3 bases: TGTGCCAGCAGCGGAGACGCAGTTGCCTCCTACAATGAGCAGTTCTTC.

V is TRBV21-1 and J is TRBJ2-1; the tabulated D call, TRBD1, remains unverified against the DNA. TRBV21-1 is a recognized pseudogene. The length of the CDR3 is 16 residues. CDR3 in amino acids: CASSNRTKNTNNEQFF. CDR3 nucleotides: TGTGCCAGCAGCAATAGGACAAAAAATACTAACAATGAGCAGTTCTTC.

This clonotype has more than one count but fewer than ten. The rearrangement uses TRBV12-3 or TRBV12-4 and TRBJ2-7; 7 nucleotides match TRBD2. The CDR3 runs to 16 residues. The junction had 13 bases not matched to a gene; V was cut back by 7 bases and J by 1 base. The chain's CDR3 is CASTLGRLAESYEQYF. For the CDR3, the DNA is TGTGCCAGCACCTTGGGTCGTCTAGCGGAATCCTACGAGCAGTACTTC.

This chain joins TRBV4-2 and TRBJ1-5, with a weak D call TRBD1 (5 bases). The CDR3 is made up of 15 amino acids. Germline V gives CDR1 LGHNA, CDR2 YNFKEQ. V shed 4 bases and J shed 2 bases, with 12 bases lying between them. CDR3 region: CASSLDDSRNQPQHF. The CDR3 coding sequence is TGTGCCAGCAGCCTCGACGACAGCCGCAATCAGCCCCAGCATTTT.

This clonotype has a handful of counts. The chain is built from TRBV4-1 and TRBJ2-6; D not certain. The germline gives CDR1 MGHRA, CDR2 YSYEKL. This CDR3 region has 16 residues. Trimming removed 0 bases from V and 0 bases from J, with 6 bases in between. The CDR3 DNA is TGCGCCAGCAGCCAAGAGGGCACCTCTGGGGCCAACGTCCTGACTTTC. This sequence encodes CASSQEGTSGANVLTF.